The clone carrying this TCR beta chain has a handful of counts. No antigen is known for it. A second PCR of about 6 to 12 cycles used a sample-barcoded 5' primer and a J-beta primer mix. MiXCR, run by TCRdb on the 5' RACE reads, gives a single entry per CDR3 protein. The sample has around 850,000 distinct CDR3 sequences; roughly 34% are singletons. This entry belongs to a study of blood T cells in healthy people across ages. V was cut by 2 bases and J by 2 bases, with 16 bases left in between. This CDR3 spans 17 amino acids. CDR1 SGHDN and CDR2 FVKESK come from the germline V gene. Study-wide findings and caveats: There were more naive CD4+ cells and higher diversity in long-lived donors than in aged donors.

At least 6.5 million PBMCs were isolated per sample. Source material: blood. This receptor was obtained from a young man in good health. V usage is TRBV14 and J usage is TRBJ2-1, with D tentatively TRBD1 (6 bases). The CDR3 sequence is CASSQFVGSGAYNEQFF. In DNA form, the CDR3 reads TGTGCCAGCAGCCAATTCGTTGGGTCAGGGGCCTACAATGAGCAGTTCTTC. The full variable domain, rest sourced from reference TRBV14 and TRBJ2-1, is EAGVTQFPSHSVIEKGQTVTLRCDPISGHDNLYWYRRVMGKEIKFLLHFVKESKQDESGMPNNRFLAERTGGTYSTLKVQPAELEDSGVYFCASSQFVGSGAYNEQFFGPGTRLTVL.